The 28 T cell receptor beta chains in this list originate from one sample, sequenced in a study of blood T cell repertoires in COVID-19. Data came from immunoSEQ multiplex PCR; TCRdb stores just in-frame clones and leaves some out. The data hold approximately 220,000 clones, with around 83% observed a single time. The specimen was PBMCs or T cells enriched from blood (not recorded which). The receptors stem from a woman aged 35 to 49 who had recovered from COVID-19.

The chain couples TRBV12-3 or TRBV12-4 to TRBJ2-5; 7 bases map to TRBD1. The CDR3 runs 12 residues. Trimming removed 5 bases from V and 3 bases from J; junction bases left unmatched: 0. The DNA for the CDR3 is TGTGCCAGCAGTACAGGGGAAGAGACCCAGTACTTC. Protein: CASSTGEETQYF.

The V call is TRBV27, the J call TRBJ2-7, with D hard to call. The V and J ends lost 0 bases and 3 bases respectively, with 12 bases between them. CDR1 and CDR2 (germline): MNHEY, SMNVEV (reference sequence). The CDR3 totals 15 residues. Here the CDR3 reads CASSLSTVPIYEQYF. The CDR3, as DNA: TGTGCCAGCAGTTTATCCACAGTCCCCATCTACGAGCAGTACTTC.

This clone has just a few counts. At the DNA level, this CDR3 is encoded by other sequences in the same sample as well. The rearrangement links TRBV19 to TRBJ1-5; D remains unclear. V was cut by 0 bases and J by 0 bases, with 6 bases left in between. Germline assignment: CDR1 LNHDA and CDR2 SQIVND (reference sequence). The CDR3 length is 15 residues. CDR3 amino acids: CASSIDLRSNQPQHF. The CDR3 bases are TGTGCCAGTAGTATAGATCTTCGTAGCAATCAGCCCCAGCATTTT.

The chain carries TRBV28 and TRBJ2-3, with D perhaps TRBD2 (5 bases). Trimming removed 7 bases from V and 1 base from J, with 15 bases in between. The CDR3 contains 15 residues. Looked up from germline, CDR1 is MDHEN and CDR2 is SYDVKM. CDR3 region: CASTGREGGTDTQYF. The CDR3 DNA is TGTGCCAGCACCGGCCGAGAGGGCGGCACAGATACGCAGTATTTT.

This clone showed up just a few times. J is TRBJ1-1 and V is TRBV10-3; 8 bases are shared with TRBD1. The germline CDR1 and CDR2 sequences are ENHRY and SYGVKD. Trimming cost V 6 bases and J 4 bases; bases outside gene matches: 10. This CDR3 is 15 amino acids long. CDR3 in DNA: TGTGCCATCAGGCCTCGAGGACAGGGCAGCACTGAAGCTTTCTTT. Protein: CAIRPRGQGSTEAFF.

This sequence joins TRBV30 and TRBJ1-4; D is perhaps TRBD1 (5 bases). This CDR3 comprises 13 residues. The V and J ends lost 4 bases and 4 bases respectively, with 10 bases between them. Germline CDR1 reads GTSNPN; CDR2 reads SVGIG (reference sequence). CDR3 in amino acids: CAWNRQINEKLFF. The CDR3 DNA reads TGTGCCTGGAACCGACAGATTAATGAAAAACTGTTTTTT.

This clone was seen a handful of times. The chain recombines TRBV18 with TRBJ1-2, with D unresolved. V dropped 1 base and J dropped 8 bases, with 5 bases sitting between them. In germline, CDR1 is KGHSH, CDR2 LQKENI. This CDR3 contains 11 residues. The CDR3 loop reads CASSPREGYTF. The CDR3 DNA is TGTGCCAGCTCACCACGCGAGGGCTACACCTTC.

The chain joins TRBV28 to TRBJ2-1; the match to TRBD2 covers 7 bases. V lost 6 bases to trimming and J lost 6 bases; unmatched junction nucleotides: 11. CDR1 is MDHEN, CDR2 SYDVKM, per germline. There are 15 residues in the CDR3. The CDR3 bases are TGTGCCAGCAGCCCGAGGGGCGGGAGTCCCAATGAGCAGTTCTTC. It is translated as CASSPRGGSPNEQFF.

The rearrangement links TRBV12-3 or TRBV12-4 to TRBJ1-5, with unresolved D. The CDR3 is made up of 13 amino acids. V lost 5 bases, J lost 4 bases, and 9 bases lay in between. The CDR3 spells CASSSTVNQPQHF. The CDR3 DNA is TGTGCCAGCAGTAGTACAGTTAATCAGCCCCAGCATTTT.

The gene calls are TRBV7-2 and TRBJ2-5; 9 bases line up with TRBD2. CDR1 and CDR2 from the germline V gene are SGHTA and FQGNSA. V gave up 2 bases and J gave up 1 base; unmatched junction bases: 2. This CDR3 has 15 amino acids. The CDR3 reads CASSLIAGVQETQYF. The CDR3, as DNA: TGTGCCAGCAGCTTAATAGCGGGAGTCCAAGAGACCCAGTACTTC.

The J gene is TRBJ2-1, the V gene TRBV7-2; D perhaps matches TRBD2 (7 bases). CDR3 length: 14 amino acids. Trimming shortened V by 2 bases and J by 15 bases, and 20 bases separated the two germline ends. CDR1 is SGHTA, CDR2 FQGNSA, per germline. The CDR3 reads CASSLRGGGDPRFF. The DNA for the CDR3 is TGTGCCAGCAGCTTAAGAGGCGGGGGCGACCCACGGTTCTTC.

This clone was counted once. The chain employs TRBV28 and TRBJ2-5; TRBD2 might be the D (6 bases). Trimming pared 5 bases from V and 0 bases from J, leaving 13 bases between. The CDR3 totals 15 residues. CDR1 is MDHEN, CDR2 SYDVKM, per germline. In DNA, the CDR3 is TGTGCCAGCAGTCTCCCCGGCGGGAACCAAGAGACCCAGTACTTC. Protein sequence: CASSLPGGNQETQYF.

The V gene is TRBV2, the J gene TRBJ1-2; 9 bases align to TRBD1. Per the germline V gene, CDR1 is SNHLY and CDR2 is FYNNEI. V lost 10 bases and J lost 0; bases outside the gene matches: 6. This CDR3 contains 14 residues. DNA for the CDR3: TGTGCCACGTCCGGACAGGGGTCTAACTATGGCTACACCTTC. Protein: CATSGQGSNYGYTF.

The count of this clone is one. V usage is TRBV9 and J usage is TRBJ2-1, with 8 bases fitting TRBD2. The CDR3 loop spans 18 amino acids. Trimming at V came to 4 bases and at J to 4 bases, leaving 16 bases not matched to a gene. Looked up from germline, CDR1 is SGDLS and CDR2 is YYNGEE. The CDR3 DNA is TGTGCCAGCAGCTCCCTGGGAGGGGCGGGAGGAACATACAATGAGCAGTTCTTC. Its translation is CASSSLGGAGGTYNEQFF.

The V call is TRBV7-3, the J call TRBJ2-5, with D hard to call. The ends were cut back, 3 bases at V and 4 bases at J, with 9 bases in the middle. The CDR3 is 13 amino acids. Looked up from germline, CDR1 is SGHTA and CDR2 is FQGTGA. The CDR3 DNA is TGTGCCAGCAGCTTGAATGGCGGAGAGACCCAGTACTTC. Translation: CASSLNGGETQYF.

The chain couples TRBV2 to TRBJ2-7; tentative D call: TRBD2 (5 bases). In germline, CDR1 is SNHLY, CDR2 FYNNEI. This CDR3 is 13 amino acids long. Trimming shortened V by 7 bases and J by 2 bases, and 12 bases separated the two germline ends. CDR3 bases: TGTGCCAGCAAGCCCAGCGGTCCCTACGAGCAGTACTTC. This codes for CASKPSGPYEQYF.

The table lists this clone with a count of one. The chain employs TRBV2 and TRBJ2-7; 10 nucleotides agree with TRBD2. Per the germline V gene, CDR1 is SNHLY and CDR2 is FYNNEI. The CDR3 spans 15 residues. Trimming at V came to 5 bases and at J to 2 bases, leaving 6 bases not matched to a gene. The CDR3 here is CASSTGLADAYEQYF. As DNA, the CDR3 is TGTGCCAGCAGTACAGGACTAGCGGACGCCTACGAGCAGTACTTC.

This clone was recorded a few times. The J gene is TRBJ1-1, the V gene TRBV2; D is ambiguous. The length of the CDR3 is 15 residues. V was trimmed by 6 bases and J by 2 bases, leaving 16 bases between them. Germline loops: CDR1 SNHLY, CDR2 FYNNEI. The CDR3 reads CASREEIWGNTEAFF. The CDR3 DNA sequence: TGTGCCAGCAGGGAGGAGATTTGGGGAAACACTGAAGCTTTCTTT.

This chain uses TRBV24-1 with TRBJ2-1; D remains ambiguous. The CDR3 length is 16 residues. V was trimmed by 3 bases and J by 0 bases, leaving 11 bases between them. Germline CDR1 KGHDR, CDR2 SFDVKD. The CDR3 DNA sequence: TGTGCCACCAGTGATCCCCGACTTATCTCCTACAATGAGCAGTTCTTC. Residues: CATSDPRLISYNEQFF.

The chain's CDR3 is CASSEEGRNIQYF. CDR3 DNA sequence: TGTGCCAGCAGTGAGGAGGGGAGAAACATTCAGTACTTC. The rearrangement joins TRBV2 to TRBJ2-4, with D tentatively TRBD2 (6 bases). V was pared by 3 bases and J by 6 bases, with 9 bases between. In germline, CDR1 is SNHLY, CDR2 FYNNEI. The CDR3 has 13 amino acids. The complete variable domain, with remaining parts taken from reference TRBV2 and TRBJ2-4, reads EPEVTQTPSHQVTQMGQEVILRCVPISNHLYFYWYRQILGQKVEFLVSFYNNEISEKSEIFDDQFSVERPDGSNFTLKIRSTKLEDSAMYFCASSEEGRNIQYFGAGTRLSVL.

The rearrangement uses TRBV28 and TRBJ2-7; D gene unclear. Germline lookup yields CDR1 MDHEN and CDR2 SYDVKM. The V end lost 5 bases, the J end lost 3 bases, and 8 bases lay between the germline ends. This CDR3 is built from 12 residues. CDR3 sequence: CASSPSGYEQYF. CDR3 coding DNA: TGTGCCAGCAGTCCTAGTGGCTACGAGCAGTACTTC.

The gene calls are TRBV4-2 and TRBJ2-1, with 13 positions matching TRBD2. CDR1 and CDR2 from the germline V gene are LGHNA and YNFKEQ. V shed 0 bases and J 6 bases; nucleotides not matched to a gene: 5. This CDR3 contains 17 residues. CDR3: CASSQEVGLAGVNEQFF. The CDR3 DNA reads as TGTGCCAGCAGCCAAGAAGTTGGACTAGCGGGGGTCAATGAGCAGTTCTTC.

The table lists this clone with a few counts. V and J are TRBV19 and TRBJ1-2; weak D call: TRBD1 (6 bases). Trimming removed 2 bases at V and 5 bases at J, with 12 bases between. The CDR3 totals 14 residues. Germline V gives CDR1 LNHDA, CDR2 SQIVND (reference sequence). The CDR3 sequence is CASSISDRTYGYTF. The CDR3 DNA is TGTGCCAGTAGTATATCGGACAGAACTTATGGCTACACCTTC.

This clone was seen a few times. The chain couples TRBV9 to TRBJ2-1, with TRBD2 matching over 7 bases. The trim removed 4 bases at V and 7 bases at J, leaving 11 bases unmatched. Per the germline V gene, CDR1 is SGDLS and CDR2 is YYNGEE. CDR3 size: 15 residues. The CDR3 nucleotides read TGTGCCAGCAGCCCGAGCGGGAAGGACGGGAATGAGCAGTTCTTC. It is translated as CASSPSGKDGNEQFF.

In its sample, this clone was seen a few times. V and J are TRBV5-1 and TRBJ2-3; 13 bases fit TRBD2. The CDR3 sequence is 16 residues long. Germline CDR1 and CDR2: SGHRS and YFSETQ. The J segment lost 4 bases and the V segment lost 4 bases, leaving 6 bases of the junction unmatched. The CDR3 protein is CASSTGLAGASDTQYF. The DNA for the CDR3 is TGCGCCAGCAGCACAGGACTAGCGGGAGCCTCAGATACGCAGTATTTT.

V and J are TRBV21-1 and TRBJ2-7; the table names TRBD2, a call not compared with the DNA. TRBV21-1 is flagged as a pseudogene. The CDR3 runs to 17 residues. CDR3 protein: CASSKRIRQYDSYEQYV. DNA for the CDR3: TGTGCCAGCAGCAAGAGGATTCGGCAGTACGACTCCTACGAGCAGTACGTC.

The chain has TRBV7-8 and TRBJ1-2; the D is unclear. V lost 2 bases and J 4 bases, leaving 20 bases between the germline ends. Germline V gene data show CDR1 as SGHVS and CDR2 as FQNEAQ. This CDR3 is built from 17 residues. The CDR3 reads CASSLRESGRGFYGYTF. CDR3 DNA sequence: TGTGCCAGCAGCTTAAGGGAGTCGGGTCGGGGATTCTATGGCTACACCTTC.

This clone was found once. J is TRBJ1-5 and V is TRBV7-2; tentatively, D is TRBD1 (5 bases). The V gene lost 0 bases and the J gene lost 0 bases, with 15 bases spanning the gap. The CDR3 sequence is 18 residues long. Germline V lookup: CDR1 SGHTA, CDR2 FQGNSA. The CDR3 reads CASSLARAGSNSNQPQHF. As DNA, the CDR3 is TGTGCCAGCAGCTTAGCCCGGGCAGGGTCTAATAGCAATCAGCCCCAGCATTTT.